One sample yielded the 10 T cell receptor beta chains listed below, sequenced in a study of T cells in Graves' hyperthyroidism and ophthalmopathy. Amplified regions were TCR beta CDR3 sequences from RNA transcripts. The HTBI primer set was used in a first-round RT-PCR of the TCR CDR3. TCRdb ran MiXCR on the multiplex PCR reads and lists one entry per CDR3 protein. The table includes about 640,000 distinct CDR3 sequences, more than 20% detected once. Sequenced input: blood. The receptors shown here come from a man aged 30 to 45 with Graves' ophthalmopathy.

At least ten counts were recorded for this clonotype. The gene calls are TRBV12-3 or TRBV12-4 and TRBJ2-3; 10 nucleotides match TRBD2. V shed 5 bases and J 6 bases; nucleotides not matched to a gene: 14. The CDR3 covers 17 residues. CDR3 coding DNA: TGTGCCAGCAGTATATGGTCCGGACTAGCGGTGCCGGATACGCAGTATTTT. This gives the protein CASSIWSGLAVPDTQYF.

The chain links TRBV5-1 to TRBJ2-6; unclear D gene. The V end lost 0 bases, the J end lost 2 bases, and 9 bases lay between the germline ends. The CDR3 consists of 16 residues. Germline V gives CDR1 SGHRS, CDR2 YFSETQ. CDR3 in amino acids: CASSLAASAGANVLTF. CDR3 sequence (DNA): TGCGCCAGCAGCTTGGCGGCATCTGCTGGGGCCAACGTCCTGACTTTC.

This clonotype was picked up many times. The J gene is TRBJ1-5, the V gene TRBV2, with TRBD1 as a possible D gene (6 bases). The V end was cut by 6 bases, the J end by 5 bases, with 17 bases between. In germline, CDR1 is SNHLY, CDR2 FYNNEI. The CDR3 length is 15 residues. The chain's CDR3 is CASSRDTGGDQPQHF. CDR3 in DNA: TGTGCCAGCAGCCGGGACACCGGGGGGGATCAGCCCCAGCATTTT.

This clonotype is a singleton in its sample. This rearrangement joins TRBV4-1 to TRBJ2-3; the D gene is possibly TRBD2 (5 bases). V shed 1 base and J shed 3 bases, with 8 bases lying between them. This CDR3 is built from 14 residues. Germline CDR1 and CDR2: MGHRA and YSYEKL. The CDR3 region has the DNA TGCGCCAGCAGCCAAGTACTAGTAACAGATACGCAGTATTTT. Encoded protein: CASSQVLVTDTQYF.

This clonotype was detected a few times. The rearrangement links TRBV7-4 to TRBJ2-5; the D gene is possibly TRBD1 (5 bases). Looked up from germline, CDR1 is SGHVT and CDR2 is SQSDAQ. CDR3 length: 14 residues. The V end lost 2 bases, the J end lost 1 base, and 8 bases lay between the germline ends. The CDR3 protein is CASSLSQGQETQYF. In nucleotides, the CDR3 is TGTGCCAGCAGCTTATCCCAGGGCCAAGAGACCCAGTACTTC.

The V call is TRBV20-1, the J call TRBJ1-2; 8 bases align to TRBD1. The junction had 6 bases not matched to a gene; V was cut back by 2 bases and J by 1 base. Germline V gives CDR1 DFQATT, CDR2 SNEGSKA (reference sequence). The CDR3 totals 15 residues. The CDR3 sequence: CSARSGGSSNYGYTF. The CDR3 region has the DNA TGCAGTGCTAGATCAGGGGGCAGCAGTAACTATGGCTACACCTTC.

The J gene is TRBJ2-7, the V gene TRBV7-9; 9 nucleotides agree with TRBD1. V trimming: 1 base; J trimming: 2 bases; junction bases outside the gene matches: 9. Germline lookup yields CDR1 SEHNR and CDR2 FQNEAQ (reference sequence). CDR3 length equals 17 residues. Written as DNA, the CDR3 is TGTGCCAGCAGCTTAGGAGACAGGGGGGAAGAGACCTACGAGCAGTACTTC. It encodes CASSLGDRGEETYEQYF.

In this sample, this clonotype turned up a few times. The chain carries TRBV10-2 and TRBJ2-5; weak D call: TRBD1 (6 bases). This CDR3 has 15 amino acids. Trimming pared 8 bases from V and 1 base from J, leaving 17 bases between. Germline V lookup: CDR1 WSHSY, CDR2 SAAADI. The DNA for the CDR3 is TGCGCCAGCTTCAGACAGGTTCCGTCCCAAGAGACCCAGTACTTC. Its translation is CASFRQVPSQETQYF.

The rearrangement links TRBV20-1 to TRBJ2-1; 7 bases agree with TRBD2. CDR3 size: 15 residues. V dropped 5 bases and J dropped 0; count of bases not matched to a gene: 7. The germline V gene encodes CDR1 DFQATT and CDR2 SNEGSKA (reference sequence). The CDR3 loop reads CSAESGGSSYNEQFF. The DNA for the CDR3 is TGCAGTGCTGAGTCCGGGGGGAGCTCCTACAATGAGCAGTTCTTC.

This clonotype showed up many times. The CDR3 DNA reads as TGCGCCAGCAGCTTGAACCCTAGCGAAGCCTCACACTACGAGCAGTACTTC. Translated: CASSLNPSEASHYEQYF. The chain is built from TRBV5-1 and TRBJ2-7, with D perhaps TRBD2 (6 bases). Germline V gives CDR1 SGHRS, CDR2 YFSETQ. V dropped 1 base and J dropped 3 bases, with 20 bases sitting between them. The CDR3 runs 17 residues.